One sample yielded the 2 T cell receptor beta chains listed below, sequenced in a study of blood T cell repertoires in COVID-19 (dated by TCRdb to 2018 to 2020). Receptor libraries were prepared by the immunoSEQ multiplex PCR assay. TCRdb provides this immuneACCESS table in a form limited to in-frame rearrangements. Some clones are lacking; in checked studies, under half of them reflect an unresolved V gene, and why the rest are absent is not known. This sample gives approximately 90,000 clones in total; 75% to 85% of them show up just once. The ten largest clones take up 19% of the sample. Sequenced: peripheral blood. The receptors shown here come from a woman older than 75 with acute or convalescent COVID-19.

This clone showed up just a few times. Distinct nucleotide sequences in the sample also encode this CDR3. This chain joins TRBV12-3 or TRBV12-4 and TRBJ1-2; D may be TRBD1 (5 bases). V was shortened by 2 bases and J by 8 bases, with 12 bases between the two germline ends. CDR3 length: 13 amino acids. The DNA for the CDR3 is TGTGCCAGCAGTTTATTGGAGGGGCTCGGCTACACCTTC. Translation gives CASSLLEGLGYTF.

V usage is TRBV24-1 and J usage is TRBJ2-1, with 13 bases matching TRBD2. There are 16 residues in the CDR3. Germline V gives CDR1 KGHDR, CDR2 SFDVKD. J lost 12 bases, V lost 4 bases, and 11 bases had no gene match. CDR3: CATSDTGTSGAVRQFF. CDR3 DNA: TGTGCCACCAGTGACACCGGGACTAGCGGGGCGGTCCGGCAGTTCTTC.